This T cell receptor (beta chain) was found in a study of blood T cell repertoires in COVID-19. About the study: PBMCs, B-cell-depleted T cells, or T cells were the source of the cDNA or gDNA that made up the material.

Authors' analysis steps: Counts of nucleated cells, estimated from reference gene primer amplification, were obtained. TCRdb's copy holds only in-frame clones and misses some; the assay was immunoSEQ multiplex PCR. V, J and clone size are taken as reported in that table, and D and trimming were inferred from the DNA itself. The profile shows about 400,000 clones, roughly 86% of them singletons. The V segment lost 4 bases and the J segment 10 bases; nucleotides outside the gene matches: 16. CDR3 size: 17 residues. Germline values: CDR1 KGHSH, CDR2 LQKENI. What was sequenced was PBMCs or T cells enriched from blood (not recorded which). This TCR derives from a woman aged 40 to 50 with acute COVID-19. The V and J genes are TRBV18 and TRBJ2-1; 10 bases map to TRBD1. As DNA, the CDR3 is TGTGCCAGCTCACGTATCACTCCGGGACAGGGGTCATACGAGCAGTTCTTC. Its translation is CASSRITPGQGSYEQFF.